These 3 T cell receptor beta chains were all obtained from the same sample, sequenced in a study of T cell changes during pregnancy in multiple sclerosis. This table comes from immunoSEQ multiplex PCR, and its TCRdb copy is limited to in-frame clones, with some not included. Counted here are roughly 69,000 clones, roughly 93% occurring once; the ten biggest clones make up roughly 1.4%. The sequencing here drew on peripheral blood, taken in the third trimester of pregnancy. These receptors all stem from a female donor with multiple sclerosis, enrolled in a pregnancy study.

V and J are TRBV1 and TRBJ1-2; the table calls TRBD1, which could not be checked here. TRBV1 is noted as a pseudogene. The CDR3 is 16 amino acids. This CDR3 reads CTSSQMDRPHLYGYTF. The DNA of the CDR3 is TGCACCAGCAGCCAAATGGACAGGCCCCACCTTTATGGCTACACCTTC.

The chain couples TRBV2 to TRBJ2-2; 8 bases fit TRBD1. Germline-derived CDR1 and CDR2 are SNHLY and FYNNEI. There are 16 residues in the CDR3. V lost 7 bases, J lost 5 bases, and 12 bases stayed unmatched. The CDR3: CASKKDRAIGTGELFF. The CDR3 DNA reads TGTGCCAGCAAGAAGGACAGGGCTATAGGGACCGGGGAGCTGTTTTTT.

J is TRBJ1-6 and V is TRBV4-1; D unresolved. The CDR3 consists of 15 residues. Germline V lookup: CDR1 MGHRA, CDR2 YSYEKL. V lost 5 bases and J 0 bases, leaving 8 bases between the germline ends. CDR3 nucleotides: TGCGCCAGCAGCAGAGCGAGCTCCTATAATTCACCCCTCCACTTT. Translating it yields CASSRASSYNSPLHF.